The clone carrying this T cell receptor (beta chain) was detected a few times. This record belongs to a study of cytomegalovirus exposure and HLA in healthy donors. Use of 60 Vbeta and 13 Jbeta primers characterized the PCR. Some clones are missing from TCRdb's copy, which holds only in-frame ones; the method was immunoSEQ multiplex PCR. The repertoire holds some 190,000 clones, with roughly a tenth as singletons. This sequence was found in a woman in her 30s in good health and CMV-seropositive. The sample consisted of PBMCs.

The CDR3, as DNA: TGTGCCTGGAGTTACCTTGACAGGGGATGGGCAGATACGCAGTATTTT. Protein sequence: CAWSYLDRGWADTQYF. The V and J genes are TRBV30 and TRBJ2-3; 8 nucleotides match TRBD1. J gave up 4 bases and V 2 bases, and 11 bases lay outside the gene matches. CDR1 GTSNPN and CDR2 SVGIG come from the germline V gene (reference sequence). The CDR3 covers 16 residues. The full variable domain, completed using reference TRBV30 and TRBJ2-3, is SQTIHQWPATLVQPVGSPLSLECTVEGTSNPNLYWYRQAAGRGLQLLFYSVGIGQISSEVPQNLSASRPQDRQFILSSKKLLLSDSGFYLCAWSYLDRGWADTQYFGPGTRLTVL.